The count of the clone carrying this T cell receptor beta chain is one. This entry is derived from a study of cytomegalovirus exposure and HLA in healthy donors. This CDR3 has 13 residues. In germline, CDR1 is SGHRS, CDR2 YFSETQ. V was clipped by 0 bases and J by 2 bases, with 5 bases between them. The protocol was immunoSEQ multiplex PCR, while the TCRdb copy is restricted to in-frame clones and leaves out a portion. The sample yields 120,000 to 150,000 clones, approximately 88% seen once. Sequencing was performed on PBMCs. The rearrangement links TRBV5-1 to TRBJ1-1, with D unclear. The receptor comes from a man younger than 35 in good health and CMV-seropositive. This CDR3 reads CASSLDHNTEAFF. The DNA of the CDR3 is TGCGCCAGCAGCTTGGATCATAACACTGAAGCTTTCTTT.